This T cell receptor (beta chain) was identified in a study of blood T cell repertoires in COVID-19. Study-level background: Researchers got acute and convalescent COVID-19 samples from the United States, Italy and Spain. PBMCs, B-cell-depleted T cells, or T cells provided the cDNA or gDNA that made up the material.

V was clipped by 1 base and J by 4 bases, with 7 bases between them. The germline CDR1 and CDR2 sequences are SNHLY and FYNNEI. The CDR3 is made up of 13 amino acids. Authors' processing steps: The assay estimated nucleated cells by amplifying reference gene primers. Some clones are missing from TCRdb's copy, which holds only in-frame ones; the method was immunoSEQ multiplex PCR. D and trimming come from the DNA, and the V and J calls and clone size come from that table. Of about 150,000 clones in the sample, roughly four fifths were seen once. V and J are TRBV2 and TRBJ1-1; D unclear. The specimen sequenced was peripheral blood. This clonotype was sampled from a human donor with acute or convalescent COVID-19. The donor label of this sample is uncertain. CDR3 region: CASSEDWSTEAFF. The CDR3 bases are TGTGCCAGCAGTGAAGATTGGAGCACTGAAGCTTTCTTT. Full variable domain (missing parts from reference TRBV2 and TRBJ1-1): EPEVTQTPSHQVTQMGQEVILRCVPISNHLYFYWYRQILGQKVEFLVSFYNNEISEKSEIFDDQFSVERPDGSNFTLKIRSTKLEDSAMYFCASSEDWSTEAFFGQGTRLTVV.